A single sample gave rise to the 9 T cell receptor beta chains below, sequenced in a study of T cell changes during pregnancy in multiple sclerosis. Some clones are missing from TCRdb's copy, which holds only in-frame ones; the method was immunoSEQ multiplex PCR. In the table there are 45,000 to 60,000 clones, approximately 94% of which are singletons. Sequenced material: CD4+ T cells from peripheral blood mononuclear cells, taken before pregnancy. The origin of the receptors is a female donor with multiple sclerosis, enrolled in a pregnancy study.

This clone was detected only a few times. This chain connects TRBV5-1 to TRBJ2-7, with TRBD1 matching over 7 bases. J was trimmed by 1 base and V by 3 bases; bases with no gene match: 7. CDR3 length: 15 residues. Per germline, CDR1 SGHRS and CDR2 YFSETQ. CDR3 coding DNA: TGCGCCAGCAGCTCCTCTCCAGGGGGATCCTACGAGCAGTACTTC. Its translation is CASSSSPGGSYEQYF. Full variable domain (outside the CDR3, taken from reference TRBV5-1 and TRBJ2-7): KAGVTQTPRYLIKTRGQQVTLSCSPISGHRSVSWYQQTPGQGLQFLFEYFSETQRNKGNFPGRFSGRQFSNSRSEMNVSTLELGDSALYLCASSSSPGGSYEQYFGPGTRLTVT.

This chain joins TRBV30 and TRBJ1-4; TRBD1 matches at 7 bases. Germline V gene lookup returns CDR1 GTSNPN and CDR2 SVGIG (reference sequence). The V and J ends lost 6 bases and 5 bases, in that order; junction bases with no gene match: 9. The CDR3 covers 14 residues. The CDR3 coding sequence is TGTGCCTGCTTGAGCGCAGGGGGAAATGAAAAACTGTTTTTT. Translating gives CACLSAGGNEKLFF.

This sequence joins TRBV7-8 and TRBJ2-7; possible D gene TRBD2, 5 bases. Germline V gene data show CDR1 as SGHVS and CDR2 as FQNEAQ. The CDR3 is 12 residues long. Trimming removed 3 bases from V and 6 bases from J, with 9 bases in between. CDR3 region: CASSLDLGEQYF. The CDR3 nucleotides read TGTGCCAGCAGCTTGGACTTGGGCGAGCAGTACTTC.

V gene TRBV5-6 combines with J gene TRBJ2-1; TRBD1 matches 8 bases. J gave up 14 bases and V 2 bases, and 6 bases lay outside the gene matches. In germline, CDR1 is SGHDT, CDR2 YYEEEE. The CDR3 is 12 amino acids. The CDR3 DNA sequence: TGTGCCAGCAGCTTTTCACAGGGGGACGAGTTCTTC. Translated, it gives CASSFSQGDEFF.

The chain has TRBV28 and TRBJ2-7; 12 positions match TRBD2. Germline CDR1 is MDHEN and CDR2 is SYDVKM. The CDR3 is 15 amino acids. Trimming removed 3 bases from V and 5 bases from J; junction bases left unmatched: 5. The DNA for the CDR3 is TGTGCCAGCAGTTTTAGACTAGCGGGAGTCCACGAGCAGTACTTC. This encodes CASSFRLAGVHEQYF.

The rearrangement joins TRBV5-1 to TRBJ2-1; tentatively, D is TRBD2 (7 bases). The V end lost 4 bases, the J end lost 5 bases, and 19 bases lay between the germline ends. The germline CDR1 and CDR2 sequences are SGHRS and YFSETQ. There are 16 residues in the CDR3. DNA for the CDR3: TGCGCCAGCAGCGCCCCGGGGGGCAGAGGAGACAATGAGCAGTTCTTC. Translating it yields CASSAPGGRGDNEQFF.

This chain uses TRBV5-1 with TRBJ1-2, with TRBD1 matching over 10 bases. Germline assignment: CDR1 SGHRS and CDR2 YFSETQ. The trim removed 4 bases at V and 3 bases at J, leaving 6 bases unmatched. The CDR3 is 15 residues long. CDR3 amino acids: CASSPGTGEHYGYTF. CDR3 sequence (DNA): TGCGCCAGCAGCCCGGGGACAGGGGAGCACTATGGCTACACCTTC.

The chain uses TRBV29-1 and TRBJ2-7; possible D gene TRBD1, 6 bases. The CDR3 has 13 residues. Germline V lookup: CDR1 SQVTM, CDR2 ANQGSEA. Trimming cost V 5 bases and J 2 bases, with 13 bases left between them. CDR3 protein: CSVMTGQAYEQYF. CDR3 sequence (DNA): TGCAGCGTTATGACAGGCCAGGCCTACGAGCAGTACTTC.

The rearrangement links TRBV28 to TRBJ2-2; D gene uncertain. Trimming cost V 2 bases and J 4 bases, with 5 bases left between them. The length of the CDR3 is 13 residues. CDR1 and CDR2 (germline): MDHEN, SYDVKM. DNA for the CDR3: TGTGCCAGCAGTTTACCATTCACCGGGGAGCTGTTTTTT. As protein: CASSLPFTGELFF.